Listed below are T cell receptor beta chains from one sample, sequenced in a study of persistence of HIV-infected CD4 T cells. These TCRs are of unknown antigen specificity. Sequenced by immunoSEQ multiplex PCR; TCRdb stores in-frame clones only, minus some. Among about 36,000 clones listed, 75% to 90% were seen once. The sample in question was cultured CD4+ T cells from PBMCs, obtained from a patient who received antiretroviral therapy. The source of these receptors is an adult with HIV. The donor label of this sample is uncertain. Both conserved end residues are part of each CDR3. The order of the fields is J gene, D gene, clone size, V gene, CDR3 protein, CDR3 DNA. The D gene is left open where the match is weak. The size entry is marked missing in some rows and otherwise reads once, few, many or a size class.

j_call: TRBJ1-1; d_call: -; clone_size: -; v_call: TRBV4-2; cdr3_aa: CASSQGGVDTEAFF; cdr3_nt: TGTGCCAGCAGCCAAGGAGGAGTGGACACTGAAGCTTTCTTT
j_call: TRBJ2-7; d_call: -; clone_size: -; v_call: TRBV19; cdr3_aa: CASTAGDSYEQYF; cdr3_nt: TGTGCCAGTACGGCAGGGGACTCCTACGAGCAGTACTTC
j_call: TRBJ1-6; d_call: -; clone_size: few; v_call: TRBV7-2; cdr3_aa: CASSLSVKGNSPLHF; cdr3_nt: TGTGCCAGCAGCTTATCGGTCAAGGGGAATTCACCCCTCCACTTT
j_call: TRBJ1-2; d_call: -; clone_size: -; v_call: TRBV6-6; cdr3_aa: CASRGTYGSGGGGYTF; cdr3_nt: TGTGCCAGCAGAGGGACGTATGGTTCGGGCGGAGGAGGCTACACCTTC
j_call: TRBJ2-5; d_call: TRBD2; clone_size: -; v_call: TRBV3-1/TRBV3-2; cdr3_aa: CASSPERGGGRETQYF; cdr3_nt: TGTGCCAGCAGCCCAGAAAGGGGCGGGGGAAGAGAGACCCAGTACTTC
j_call: TRBJ1-6; d_call: -; clone_size: -; v_call: TRBV6-5; cdr3_aa: CASSYTRTAYNSPLHF; cdr3_nt: TGTGCCAGCAGTTACACTAGGACAGCTTATAATTCACCCCTCCACTTT
j_call: TRBJ1-1; d_call: -; clone_size: -; v_call: TRBV10-3; cdr3_aa: CAISSSGTRTEAFF; cdr3_nt: -
j_call: TRBJ1-1; d_call: TRBD1; clone_size: -; v_call: TRBV29-1; cdr3_aa: CSGDREGTEAFF; cdr3_nt: TGCAGCGGTGACAGGGAGGGCACTGAAGCTTTCTTT
j_call: TRBJ1-6; d_call: -; clone_size: once; v_call: TRBV19; cdr3_aa: CASTRRGRGSISPLHF; cdr3_nt: TGTGCCAGTACCCGTCGGGGCAGGGGTTCTATTTCACCCCTCCACTTT
j_call: TRBJ1-2; d_call: -; clone_size: once; v_call: TRBV2; cdr3_aa: CASSVNVGSYGYTF; cdr3_nt: TGTGCCAGCAGTGTCAATGTAGGTTCCTATGGCTACACCTTC
j_call: TRBJ2-5; d_call: TRBD1; clone_size: -; v_call: TRBV19; cdr3_aa: CASSILDRAQETQYF; cdr3_nt: TGTGCCAGTAGTATCCTCGACAGGGCACAAGAGACCCAGTACTTC
j_call: TRBJ1-3; d_call: -; clone_size: -; v_call: TRBV6-2/TRBV6-3; cdr3_aa: CASSYGGSGNTIYF; cdr3_nt: TGTGCCAGCAGTTACGGAGGCTCTGGAAACACCATATATTTT
j_call: TRBJ1-6; d_call: -; clone_size: -; v_call: TRBV6-1; cdr3_aa: CASSPTSSYNSPLHF; cdr3_nt: TGTGCCAGCAGTCCCACGAGCTCCTATAATTCACCCCTCCACTTT
j_call: TRBJ1-1; d_call: TRBD1; clone_size: -; v_call: TRBV11-3; cdr3_aa: CASSTTTGTEAFF; cdr3_nt: TGTGCCAGCAGCACTACGACAGGGACTGAAGCTTTCTTT
j_call: TRBJ2-7; d_call: TRBD1; clone_size: -; v_call: TRBV6-5; cdr3_aa: CASRLGQGGYEQYF; cdr3_nt: TGTGCCAGCAGGCTCGGACAGGGGGGATACGAGCAGTACTTC
j_call: TRBJ1-4; d_call: TRBD1; clone_size: -; v_call: TRBV10-2; cdr3_aa: CASRDRGPNEKLFF; cdr3_nt: TGCGCCAGCAGGGACAGGGGGCCTAATGAAAAACTGTTTTTT
j_call: TRBJ1-2; d_call: TRBD1; clone_size: -; v_call: TRBV5-5; cdr3_aa: CASSLLGGQGSLGYTF; cdr3_nt: TGTGCCAGCAGCTTACTAGGGGGACAGGGGTCTTTGGGCTACACCTTC
j_call: TRBJ2-1; d_call: -; clone_size: -; v_call: TRBV5-1; cdr3_aa: CASSLGDRLAYNEQFF; cdr3_nt: TGCGCCAGCAGCTTGGGCGACAGACTGGCGTACAATGAGCAGTTCTTC
j_call: TRBJ2-5; d_call: TRBD2; clone_size: -; v_call: TRBV3-1/TRBV3-2; cdr3_aa: CASSPGTSSQTQYF; cdr3_nt: TGTGCCAGCAGCCCCGGGACTAGCAGCCAGACCCAGTACTTC
j_call: TRBJ1-1; d_call: -; clone_size: -; v_call: TRBV24-1; cdr3_aa: CATSPPEAFF; cdr3_nt: TGTGCCACCAGTCCACCGGAAGCTTTCTTT
j_call: TRBJ2-2; d_call: TRBD2; clone_size: medium-sized; v_call: TRBV19; cdr3_aa: CASNSGVAGELFF; cdr3_nt: TGTGCCAGTAATAGCGGGGTAGCCGGGGAGCTGTTTTTT
j_call: TRBJ1-4; d_call: -; clone_size: -; v_call: TRBV10-3; cdr3_aa: CAISRTSGEANEKLFF; cdr3_nt: TGTGCCATCAGTCGGACATCGGGGGAGGCTAATGAAAAACTGTTTTTT
j_call: TRBJ2-3; d_call: -; clone_size: -; v_call: TRBV5-1; cdr3_aa: CASSLDGDKNTQYF; cdr3_nt: TGCGCCAGCAGCTTGGACGGGGACAAGAATACGCAGTATTTT
j_call: TRBJ2-1; d_call: TRBD2; clone_size: few; v_call: TRBV2; cdr3_aa: CASSEDLAGLHFF; cdr3_nt: TGTGCCAGCAGTGAAGACCTAGCGGGGCTTCATTTCTTC
j_call: TRBJ2-1; d_call: -; clone_size: -; v_call: TRBV3-1/TRBV3-2; cdr3_aa: CASSRNPGRSSYNEQFF; cdr3_nt: TGTGCCAGCAGCCGAAATCCGGGACGGAGCTCCTACAATGAGCAGTTCTTC
j_call: TRBJ1-2; d_call: -; clone_size: -; v_call: TRBV19; cdr3_aa: CASSMARGGGYTF; cdr3_nt: TGTGCCAGTAGTATGGCCAGGGGCGGGGGCTACACCTTC
j_call: TRBJ1-2; d_call: -; clone_size: -; v_call: TRBV13; cdr3_aa: CASSPGGVNGYTF; cdr3_nt: TGTGCCAGCAGCCCCGGGGGGGTGAATGGCTACACCTTC
j_call: TRBJ1-3; d_call: -; clone_size: -; v_call: TRBV6-5; cdr3_aa: CASSYRGVSGNTIYF; cdr3_nt: TGTGCCAGCAGTTACCGCGGCGTCTCTGGAAACACCATATATTTT
j_call: TRBJ1-3; d_call: -; clone_size: -; v_call: TRBV6-5; cdr3_aa: CASSIGPLSGNTIYF; cdr3_nt: TGTGCCAGCAGTATTGGACCGCTCTCTGGAAACACCATATATTTT
j_call: TRBJ2-6; d_call: -; clone_size: -; v_call: TRBV6-5; cdr3_aa: CASTGSSGANVLTF; cdr3_nt: TGTGCCAGTACAGGGAGCTCTGGGGCCAACGTCCTGACTTTC
j_call: TRBJ2-1; d_call: -; clone_size: -; v_call: TRBV12-3/TRBV12-4; cdr3_aa: CASSFIYNEQFF; cdr3_nt: TGTGCCAGCAGTTTTATATACAATGAGCAGTTCTTC
j_call: TRBJ2-7; d_call: -; clone_size: -; v_call: TRBV7-9; cdr3_aa: CASSLGGIAYEQYF; cdr3_nt: TGTGCCAGCAGCTTAGGGGGGATAGCCTACGAGCAGTACTTC
j_call: TRBJ1-1; d_call: -; clone_size: -; v_call: TRBV6-5; cdr3_aa: CASRDSRNTEAFF; cdr3_nt: TGTGCCAGCAGGGACAGTAGAAACACTGAAGCTTTCTTT
j_call: TRBJ1-6; d_call: -; clone_size: -; v_call: TRBV9; cdr3_aa: CASSAGRGNSPLHF; cdr3_nt: TGTGCCAGCAGCGCTGGTAGAGGAAATTCACCCCTCCACTTT
j_call: TRBJ1-2; d_call: TRBD1; clone_size: -; v_call: TRBV7-9; cdr3_aa: CASSSRQGRGYTF; cdr3_nt: TGTGCCAGCAGCTCCCGACAGGGCCGTGGCTACACCTTC
j_call: TRBJ1-2; d_call: -; clone_size: -; v_call: TRBV10-3; cdr3_aa: CAISDEGNYGYTF; cdr3_nt: TGTGCCATCAGTGACGAGGGCAACTATGGCTACACCTTC
j_call: TRBJ1-1; d_call: -; clone_size: few; v_call: TRBV7-9; cdr3_aa: CASSFLGREAFF; cdr3_nt: TGTGCCAGCAGCTTTCTTGGCCGAGAAGCTTTCTTT
j_call: TRBJ2-3; d_call: -; clone_size: -; v_call: TRBV24-1; cdr3_aa: CATSDPIRTDTQYF; cdr3_nt: TGTGCCACCAGTGATCCCATTAGGACAGATACGCAGTATTTT
j_call: TRBJ1-3; d_call: -; clone_size: -; v_call: TRBV5-1; cdr3_aa: CASSLAPFSGRDTIYF; cdr3_nt: TGCGCCAGCAGCTTGGCTCCCTTTTCCGGGAGGGACACCATATATTTT
j_call: TRBJ2-3; d_call: -; clone_size: once; v_call: TRBV5-4; cdr3_aa: CASSSGTTSTDTQYF; cdr3_nt: TGTGCCAGCAGCTCCGGGACAACTAGCACAGATACGCAGTATTTT
j_call: TRBJ1-2; d_call: -; clone_size: -; v_call: TRBV28; cdr3_aa: CASRDPTVTYGYTF; cdr3_nt: TGTGCCAGCAGAGATCCGACAGTAACCTATGGCTACACCTTC
j_call: TRBJ2-7; d_call: TRBD1; clone_size: few; v_call: TRBV6-5; cdr3_aa: CASSSPGQGAHEQYF; cdr3_nt: TGTGCCAGCAGTTCTCCGGGACAGGGGGCTCACGAGCAGTACTTC
j_call: TRBJ1-1; d_call: TRBD1; clone_size: -; v_call: TRBV7-2; cdr3_aa: CASSLRYRGPMNTEAFF; cdr3_nt: TGTGCCAGCAGCTTAAGGTACAGGGGCCCGATGAACACTGAAGCTTTCTTT
j_call: TRBJ1-2; d_call: -; clone_size: -; v_call: TRBV6-5; cdr3_aa: CASRRTASNYGYTF; cdr3_nt: TGTGCCAGCAGACGTACGGCCTCTAACTATGGCTACACCTTC
j_call: TRBJ1-5; d_call: -; clone_size: -; v_call: TRBV19; cdr3_aa: CASSLIQTGDNQPQHF; cdr3_nt: TGTGCCAGTAGTCTCATCCAGACAGGTGACAATCAGCCCCAGCATTTT
j_call: TRBJ2-7; d_call: TRBD1; clone_size: -; v_call: TRBV2; cdr3_aa: CASSVTGYEQYF; cdr3_nt: TGTGCCAGCAGTGTGACAGGGTACGAGCAGTACTTC
j_call: TRBJ2-6; d_call: -; clone_size: -; v_call: TRBV1; cdr3_aa: CTSSHGANVLTF; cdr3_nt: TGCACCAGCAGCCATGGGGCCAACGTCCTGACTTTC
j_call: TRBJ2-1; d_call: -; clone_size: few; v_call: TRBV2; cdr3_aa: CASSEMGNYNEQFF; cdr3_nt: TGTGCCAGCAGTGAAATGGGCAACTACAATGAGCAGTTCTTC
j_call: TRBJ1-3; d_call: -; clone_size: -; v_call: TRBV6-6; cdr3_aa: CASSYSASGNTIYF; cdr3_nt: TGTGCCAGCAGTTACTCGGCCTCTGGAAACACCATATATTTT
j_call: TRBJ2-3; d_call: TRBD1; clone_size: once; v_call: TRBV7-6; cdr3_aa: CASSSGQASTDTQYF; cdr3_nt: TGTGCCAGCAGCTCGGGACAGGCGAGCACAGATACGCAGTATTTT
j_call: TRBJ2-5; d_call: -; clone_size: -; v_call: TRBV5-1; cdr3_aa: CASSLGTRGEGRWGETQYF; cdr3_nt: TGCGCCAGCAGCTTGGGCACCAGGGGAGAGGGACGGTGGGGTGAGACCCAGTACTTC
j_call: TRBJ1-5; d_call: -; clone_size: few; v_call: TRBV7-3; cdr3_aa: CASSRGGGCYQPQHF; cdr3_nt: TGTGCCAGCAGCCGAGGGGGAGGGTGTTATCAGCCCCAGCATTTT
j_call: TRBJ2-2; d_call: -; clone_size: -; v_call: TRBV7-6; cdr3_aa: CASSSTGSNTGELFF; cdr3_nt: TGTGCCAGCAGCTCGACAGGAAGTAACACCGGGGAGCTGTTTTTT
j_call: TRBJ2-3; d_call: TRBD2; clone_size: -; v_call: TRBV24-1; cdr3_aa: CATSDYTSGGTDTQYF; cdr3_nt: TGTGCCACCAGTGATTACACTAGCGGGGGAACAGATACGCAGTATTTT